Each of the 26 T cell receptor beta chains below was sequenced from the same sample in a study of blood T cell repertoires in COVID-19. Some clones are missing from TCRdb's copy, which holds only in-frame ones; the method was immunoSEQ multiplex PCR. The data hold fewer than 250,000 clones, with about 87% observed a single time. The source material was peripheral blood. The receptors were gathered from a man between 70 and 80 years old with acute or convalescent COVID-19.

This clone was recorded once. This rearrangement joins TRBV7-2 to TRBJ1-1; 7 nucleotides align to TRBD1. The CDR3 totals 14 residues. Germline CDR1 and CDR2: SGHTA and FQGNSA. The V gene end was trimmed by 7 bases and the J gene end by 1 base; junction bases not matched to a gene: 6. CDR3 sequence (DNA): TGTGCCAGCACCTACCGACAGGGGAACACTGAAGCTTTCTTT. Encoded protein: CASTYRQGNTEAFF.

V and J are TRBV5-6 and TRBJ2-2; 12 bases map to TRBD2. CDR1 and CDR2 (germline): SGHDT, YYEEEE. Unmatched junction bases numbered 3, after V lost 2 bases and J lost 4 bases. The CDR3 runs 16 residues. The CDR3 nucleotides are TGTGCCAGCAGCTTCGGGACTAGCGGGTCCACCGGGGAGCTGTTTTTT. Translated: CASSFGTSGSTGELFF.

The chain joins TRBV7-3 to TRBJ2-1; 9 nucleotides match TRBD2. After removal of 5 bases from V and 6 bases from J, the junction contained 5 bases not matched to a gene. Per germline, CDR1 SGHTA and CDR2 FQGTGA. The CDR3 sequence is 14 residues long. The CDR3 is CASSQGLAPNEQFF. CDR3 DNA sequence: TGTGCCAGCAGCCAGGGACTAGCTCCCAATGAGCAGTTCTTC.

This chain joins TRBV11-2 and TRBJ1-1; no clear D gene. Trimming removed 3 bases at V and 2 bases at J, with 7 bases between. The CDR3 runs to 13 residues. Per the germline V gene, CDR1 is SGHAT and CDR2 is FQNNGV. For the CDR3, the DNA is TGTGCCAGCAGCTTTGGCTCAAACACTGAAGCTTTCTTT. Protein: CASSFGSNTEAFF.

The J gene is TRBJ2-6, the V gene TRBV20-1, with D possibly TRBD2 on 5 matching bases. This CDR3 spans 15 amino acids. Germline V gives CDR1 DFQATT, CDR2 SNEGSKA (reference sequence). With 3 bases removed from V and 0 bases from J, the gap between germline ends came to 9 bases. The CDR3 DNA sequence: TGCAGTGCTAGTTTCGGGGACTCTGGGGCCAACGTCCTGACTTTC. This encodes CSASFGDSGANVLTF.

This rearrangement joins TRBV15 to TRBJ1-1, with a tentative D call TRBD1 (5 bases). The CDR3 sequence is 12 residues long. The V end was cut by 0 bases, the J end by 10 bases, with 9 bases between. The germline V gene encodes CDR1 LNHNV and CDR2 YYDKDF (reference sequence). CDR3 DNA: TGTGCCACCAGCAGAGAGATGGGGCTAGCTTTCTTT. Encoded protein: CATSREMGLAFF.

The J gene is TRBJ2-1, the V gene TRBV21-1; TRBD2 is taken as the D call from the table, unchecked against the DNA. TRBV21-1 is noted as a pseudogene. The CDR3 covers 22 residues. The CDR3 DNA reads TGTGCCAGCAGCAAAGGATATAAAGGACTAGCGGGTATCTCACGCATCTACAATGAGCAGTTCTTC. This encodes CASSKGYKGLAGISRIYNEQFF.

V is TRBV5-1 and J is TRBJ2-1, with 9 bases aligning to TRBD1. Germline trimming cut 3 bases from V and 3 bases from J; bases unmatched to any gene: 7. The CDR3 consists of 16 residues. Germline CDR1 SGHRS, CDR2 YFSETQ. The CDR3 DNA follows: TGCGCCAGCAGCTACTCACGGACAGGGGACTACAATGAGCAGTTCTTC. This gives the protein CASSYSRTGDYNEQFF.

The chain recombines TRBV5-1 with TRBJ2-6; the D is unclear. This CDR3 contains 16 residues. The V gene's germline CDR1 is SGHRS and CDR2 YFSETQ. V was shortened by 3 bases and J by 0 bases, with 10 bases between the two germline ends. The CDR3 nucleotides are TGCGCCAGCAGCTCGATATCCTACTCTGGGGCCAACGTCCTGACTTTC. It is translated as CASSSISYSGANVLTF.

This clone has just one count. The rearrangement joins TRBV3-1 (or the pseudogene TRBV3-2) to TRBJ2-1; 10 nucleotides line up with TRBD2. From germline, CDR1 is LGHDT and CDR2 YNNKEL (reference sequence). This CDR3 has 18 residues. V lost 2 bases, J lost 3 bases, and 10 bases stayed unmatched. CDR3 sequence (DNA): TGTGCCAGCAGCCAAACCGATCGGACTAGCGGCAACTACAATGAGCAGTTCTTC. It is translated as CASSQTDRTSGNYNEQFF.

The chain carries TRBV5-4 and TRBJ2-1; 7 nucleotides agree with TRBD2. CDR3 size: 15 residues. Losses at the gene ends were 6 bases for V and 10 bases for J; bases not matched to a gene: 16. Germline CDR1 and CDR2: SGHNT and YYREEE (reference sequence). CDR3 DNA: TGTGCCAGCACCACTATAGCGGGTCCCCAGCAGGAGCAGTTCTTC. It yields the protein CASTTIAGPQQEQFF.

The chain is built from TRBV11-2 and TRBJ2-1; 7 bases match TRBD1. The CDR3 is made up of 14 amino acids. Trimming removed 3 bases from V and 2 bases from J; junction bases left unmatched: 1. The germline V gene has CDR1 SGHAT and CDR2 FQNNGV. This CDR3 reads CASSFGQAYNEQFF. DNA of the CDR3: TGTGCCAGCAGCTTTGGACAGGCCTACAATGAGCAGTTCTTC.

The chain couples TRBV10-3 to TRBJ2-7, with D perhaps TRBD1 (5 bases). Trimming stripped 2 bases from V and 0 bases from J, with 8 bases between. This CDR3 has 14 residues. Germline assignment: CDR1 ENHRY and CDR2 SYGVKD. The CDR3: CAISERGSSYEQYF. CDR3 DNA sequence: TGTGCCATCAGTGAGAGGGGATCCTCCTACGAGCAGTACTTC.

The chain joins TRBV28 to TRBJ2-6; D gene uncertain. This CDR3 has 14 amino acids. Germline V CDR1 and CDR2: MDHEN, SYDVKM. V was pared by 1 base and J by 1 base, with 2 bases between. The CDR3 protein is CASSLSSGANVLTF. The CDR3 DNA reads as TGTGCCAGCAGTTTATCTTCTGGGGCCAACGTCCTGACTTTC.

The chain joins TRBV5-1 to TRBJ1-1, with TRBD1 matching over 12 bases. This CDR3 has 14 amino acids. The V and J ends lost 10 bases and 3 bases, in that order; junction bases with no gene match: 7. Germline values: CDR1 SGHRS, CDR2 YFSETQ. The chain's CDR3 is CASRGQGADTEAFF. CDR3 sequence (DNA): TGCGCCTCCCGGGGACAGGGGGCCGACACTGAAGCTTTCTTT. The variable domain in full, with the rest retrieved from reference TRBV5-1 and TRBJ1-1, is KAGVTQTPRYLIKTRGQQVTLSCSPISGHRSVSWYQQTPGQGLQFLFEYFSETQRNKGNFPGRFSGRQFSNSRSEMNVSTLELGDSALYLCASRGQGADTEAFFGQGTRLTVV.

For the CDR3, the DNA is TGTGCCAGCAGCTCAGACAGTTCCTATGAAAAACTGTTTTTT. It is translated as CASSSDSSYEKLFF. The chain combines TRBV6-6 with TRBJ1-4; tentative D call: TRBD1 (5 bases). V gave up 6 bases and J gave up 6 bases, with 14 bases separating them. Germline assignment: CDR1 MNHNY and CDR2 SVGAGI (reference sequence). There are 14 residues in the CDR3.

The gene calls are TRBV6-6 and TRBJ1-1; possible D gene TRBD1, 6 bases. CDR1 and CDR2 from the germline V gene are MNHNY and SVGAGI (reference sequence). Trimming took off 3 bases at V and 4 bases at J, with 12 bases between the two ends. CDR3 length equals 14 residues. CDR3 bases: TGTGCCAGCAGTTATTCAGGGGAATCCACTGAAGCTTTCTTT. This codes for CASSYSGESTEAFF.

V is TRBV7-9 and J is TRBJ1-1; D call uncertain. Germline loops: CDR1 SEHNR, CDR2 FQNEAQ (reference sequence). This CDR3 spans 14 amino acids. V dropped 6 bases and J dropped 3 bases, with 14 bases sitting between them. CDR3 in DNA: TGTGCCAGCAGTCTGTTTACTCGGGACACTGAAGCTTTCTTT. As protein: CASSLFTRDTEAFF.

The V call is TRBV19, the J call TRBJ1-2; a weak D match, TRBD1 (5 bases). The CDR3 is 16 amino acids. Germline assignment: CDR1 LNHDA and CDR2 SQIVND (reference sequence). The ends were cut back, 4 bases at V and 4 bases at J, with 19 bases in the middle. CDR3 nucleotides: TGTGCCAGTAGTAACTCGGGGCACCCCGGGGGCTATGGCTACACCTTC. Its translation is CASSNSGHPGGYGYTF.

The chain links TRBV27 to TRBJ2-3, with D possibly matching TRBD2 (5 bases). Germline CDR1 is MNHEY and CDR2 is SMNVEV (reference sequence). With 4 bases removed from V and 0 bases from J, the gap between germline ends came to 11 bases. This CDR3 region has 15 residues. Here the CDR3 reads CASSSSHASTDTQYF. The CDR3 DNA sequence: TGTGCCAGCAGTTCTAGCCACGCTAGCACAGATACGCAGTATTTT.

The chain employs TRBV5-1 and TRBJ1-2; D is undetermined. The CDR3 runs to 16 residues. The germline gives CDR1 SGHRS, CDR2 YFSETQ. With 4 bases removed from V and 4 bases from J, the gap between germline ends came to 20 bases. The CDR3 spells CASSPLEATWSYGYTF. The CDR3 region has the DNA TGCGCCAGCAGCCCCTTGGAGGCGACCTGGAGCTATGGCTACACCTTC. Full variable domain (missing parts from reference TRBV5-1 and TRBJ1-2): KAGVTQTPRYLIKTRGQQVTLSCSPISGHRSVSWYQQTPGQGLQFLFEYFSETQRNKGNFPGRFSGRQFSNSRSEMNVSTLELGDSALYLCASSPLEATWSYGYTFGSGTRLTVV.

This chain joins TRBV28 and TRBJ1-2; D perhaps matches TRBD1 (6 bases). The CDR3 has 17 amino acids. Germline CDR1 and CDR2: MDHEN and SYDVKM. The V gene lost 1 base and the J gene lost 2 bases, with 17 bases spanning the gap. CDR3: CASSLYRTAGVNYGYTF. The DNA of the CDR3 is TGTGCCAGCAGTTTATACAGGACAGCTGGAGTAAACTATGGCTACACCTTC.

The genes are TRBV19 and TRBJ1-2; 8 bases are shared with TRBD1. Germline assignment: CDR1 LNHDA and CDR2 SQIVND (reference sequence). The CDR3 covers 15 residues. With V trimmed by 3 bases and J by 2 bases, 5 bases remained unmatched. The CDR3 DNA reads TGTGCCAGTAGTATCGCGACAGGGGCAAACTATGGCTACACCTTC. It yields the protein CASSIATGANYGYTF.

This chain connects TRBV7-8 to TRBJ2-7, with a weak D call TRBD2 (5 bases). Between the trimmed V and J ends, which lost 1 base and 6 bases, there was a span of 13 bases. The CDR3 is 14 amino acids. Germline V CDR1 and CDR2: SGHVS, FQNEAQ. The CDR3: CASSLGPGIGEQYF. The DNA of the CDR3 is TGTGCCAGCAGCTTAGGGCCGGGGATCGGCGAGCAGTACTTC.

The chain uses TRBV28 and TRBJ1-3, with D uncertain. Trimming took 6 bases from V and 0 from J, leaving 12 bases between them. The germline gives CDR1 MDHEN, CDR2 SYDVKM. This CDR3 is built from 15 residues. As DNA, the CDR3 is TGTGCCAGCAGGGGAGAGCCTTACTCTGGAAACACCATATATTTT. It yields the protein CASRGEPYSGNTIYF. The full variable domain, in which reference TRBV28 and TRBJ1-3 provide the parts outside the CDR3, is DVKVTQSSRYLVKRTGEKVFLECVQDMDHENMFWYRQDPGLGLRLIYFSYDVKMKEKGDIPEGYSVSREKKERFSLILESASTNQTSMYLCASRGEPYSGNTIYFGEGSWLTVV.

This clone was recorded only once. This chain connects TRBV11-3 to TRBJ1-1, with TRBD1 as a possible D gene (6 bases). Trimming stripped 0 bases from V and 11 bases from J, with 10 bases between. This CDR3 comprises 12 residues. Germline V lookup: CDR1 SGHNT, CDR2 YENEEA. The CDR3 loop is CASSLDKGEAFF. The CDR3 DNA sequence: TGTGCCAGCAGCTTAGATAAGGGGGAGGCTTTCTTT.